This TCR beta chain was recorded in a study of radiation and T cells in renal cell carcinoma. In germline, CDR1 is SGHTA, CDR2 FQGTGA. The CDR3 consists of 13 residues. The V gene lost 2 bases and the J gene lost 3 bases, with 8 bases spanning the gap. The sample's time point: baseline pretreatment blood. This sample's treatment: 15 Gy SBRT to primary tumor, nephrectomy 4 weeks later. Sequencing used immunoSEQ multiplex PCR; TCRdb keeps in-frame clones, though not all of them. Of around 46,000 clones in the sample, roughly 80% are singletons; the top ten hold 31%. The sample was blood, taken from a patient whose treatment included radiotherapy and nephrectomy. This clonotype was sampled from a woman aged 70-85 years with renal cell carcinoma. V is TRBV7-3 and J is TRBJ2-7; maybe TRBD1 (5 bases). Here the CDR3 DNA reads TGTGCCAGCAGCTTACAGGGCGGCTACGAGCAGTACTTC. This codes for CASSLQGGYEQYF. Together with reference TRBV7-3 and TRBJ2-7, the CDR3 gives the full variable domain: GAGVSQTPSNKVTEKGKYVELRCDPISGHTALYWYRQSLGQGPEFLIYFQGTGAADDSGLPNDRFFAVRPEGSVSTLKIQRTERGDSAVYLCASSLQGGYEQYFGPGTRLTVT.